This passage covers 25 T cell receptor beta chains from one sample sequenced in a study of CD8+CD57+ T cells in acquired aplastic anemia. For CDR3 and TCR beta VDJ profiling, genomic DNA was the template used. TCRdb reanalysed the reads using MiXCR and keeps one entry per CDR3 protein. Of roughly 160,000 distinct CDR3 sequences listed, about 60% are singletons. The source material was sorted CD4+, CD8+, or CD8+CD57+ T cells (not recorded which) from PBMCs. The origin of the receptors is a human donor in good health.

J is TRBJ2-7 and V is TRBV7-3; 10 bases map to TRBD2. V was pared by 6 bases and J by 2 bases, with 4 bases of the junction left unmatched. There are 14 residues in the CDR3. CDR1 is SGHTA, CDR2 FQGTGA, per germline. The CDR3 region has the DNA TGTGCCAGCAGACAAGCGGGAGGGCCCTACGAGCAGTACTTC. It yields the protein CASRQAGGPYEQYF.

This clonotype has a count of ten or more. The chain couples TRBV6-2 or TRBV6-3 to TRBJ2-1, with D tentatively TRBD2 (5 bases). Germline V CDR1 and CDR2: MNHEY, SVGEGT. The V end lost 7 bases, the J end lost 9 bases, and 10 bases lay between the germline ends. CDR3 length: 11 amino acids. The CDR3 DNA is TGTGCCAGCACAAGAGGGTTTGAGCAGTTCTTC. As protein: CASTRGFEQFF.

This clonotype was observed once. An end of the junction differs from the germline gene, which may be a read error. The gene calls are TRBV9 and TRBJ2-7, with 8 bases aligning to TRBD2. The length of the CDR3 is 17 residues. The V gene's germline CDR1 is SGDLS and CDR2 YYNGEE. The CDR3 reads CASSVELLAANSYEQYF. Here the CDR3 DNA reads TGCGCCAGCAGCGTAGAGTTACTAGCGGCGAACTCCTACGAGCAGTACTTC.

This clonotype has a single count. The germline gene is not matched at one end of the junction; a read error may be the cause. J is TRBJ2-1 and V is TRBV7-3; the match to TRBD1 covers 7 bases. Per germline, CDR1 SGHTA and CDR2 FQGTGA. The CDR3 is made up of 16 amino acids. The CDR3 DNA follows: TGCGCCAGAAGACACGCCCAGGGACAGATTAACAATGAGCAGTTCTTC. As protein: CARRHAQGQINNEQFF.

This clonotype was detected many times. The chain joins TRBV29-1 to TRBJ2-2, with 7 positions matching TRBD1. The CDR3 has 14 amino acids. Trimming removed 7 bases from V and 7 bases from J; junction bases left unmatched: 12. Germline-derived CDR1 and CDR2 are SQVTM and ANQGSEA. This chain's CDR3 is CSATTGQLVGELFF. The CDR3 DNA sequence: TGCAGCGCTACAACGGGACAGTTGGTCGGGGAGCTGTTTTTT.

In nucleotides, the CDR3 is TGCAGCGTTGGGAATTCTGGAAACACCATATATTTT. Translation: CSVGNSGNTIYF. The chain employs TRBV29-1 and TRBJ1-3, with D unresolved. CDR1 is SQVTM and CDR2 is ANQGSEA in the germline V gene. This CDR3 is built from 12 residues. Trimming took 4 bases from V and 1 from J, leaving 5 bases between them.

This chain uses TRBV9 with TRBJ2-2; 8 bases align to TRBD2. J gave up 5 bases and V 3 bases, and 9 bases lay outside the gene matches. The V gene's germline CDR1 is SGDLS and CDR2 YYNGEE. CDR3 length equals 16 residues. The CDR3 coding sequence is TGTGCCAGCAGCGCGGGACGGGGGGGGCTAACCGGGGAGCTGTTTTTT. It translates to CASSAGRGGLTGELFF.

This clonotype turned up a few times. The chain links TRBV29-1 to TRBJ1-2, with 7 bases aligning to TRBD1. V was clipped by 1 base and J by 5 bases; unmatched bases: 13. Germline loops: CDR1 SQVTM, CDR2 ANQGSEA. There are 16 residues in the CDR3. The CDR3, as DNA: TGCAGCGTTGAAGGAACAGGGGACCCAAAGCATTATGGCTACACCTTC. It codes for CSVEGTGDPKHYGYTF.

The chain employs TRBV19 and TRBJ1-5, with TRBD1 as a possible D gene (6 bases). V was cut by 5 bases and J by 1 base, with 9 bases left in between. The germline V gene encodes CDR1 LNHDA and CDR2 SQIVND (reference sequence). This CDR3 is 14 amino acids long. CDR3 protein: CASSVTGSNQPQHF. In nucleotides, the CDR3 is TGTGCCAGTAGTGTCACAGGGAGCAATCAGCCCCAGCATTTT.

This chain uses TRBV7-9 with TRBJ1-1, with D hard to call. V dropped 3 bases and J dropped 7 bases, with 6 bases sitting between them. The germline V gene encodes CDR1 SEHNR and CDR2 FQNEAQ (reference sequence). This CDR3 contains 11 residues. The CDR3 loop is CASSFKGEAFF. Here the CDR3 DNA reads TGTGCCAGCAGCTTTAAAGGTGAAGCTTTCTTT.

CDR3 protein: CASRQGVNYGYTF. In DNA, the CDR3 is TGTGCCAGTCGACAGGGAGTAAACTATGGCTACACCTTC. The V gene is TRBV6-1, the J gene TRBJ1-2; 7 nucleotides align to TRBD1. The CDR3 covers 13 residues. CDR1 MNHNS and CDR2 SASEGT come from the germline V gene. The J segment lost 2 bases and the V segment lost 9 bases, leaving 6 bases of the junction unmatched.

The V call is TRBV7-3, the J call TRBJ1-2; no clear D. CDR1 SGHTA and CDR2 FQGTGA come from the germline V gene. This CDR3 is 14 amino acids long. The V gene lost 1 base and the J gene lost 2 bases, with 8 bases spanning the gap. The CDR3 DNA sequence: TGTGCCAGCAGCTTAAACGCCAAAAACTATGGCTACACCTTC. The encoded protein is CASSLNAKNYGYTF.

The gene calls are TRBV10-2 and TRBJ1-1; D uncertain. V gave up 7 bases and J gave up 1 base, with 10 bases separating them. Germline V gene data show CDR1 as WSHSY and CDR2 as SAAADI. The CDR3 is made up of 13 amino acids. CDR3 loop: CASTRAPNTEAFF. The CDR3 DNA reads TGCGCCAGCACTAGGGCCCCGAACACTGAAGCTTTCTTT.

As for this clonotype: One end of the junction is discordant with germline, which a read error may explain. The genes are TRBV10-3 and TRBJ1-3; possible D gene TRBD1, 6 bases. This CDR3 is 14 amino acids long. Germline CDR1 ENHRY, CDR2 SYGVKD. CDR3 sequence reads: CPMGGGKAGNTIYF. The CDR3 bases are TGTCCCATGGGGGGGGGCAAGGCTGGAAACACCATATATTTT.

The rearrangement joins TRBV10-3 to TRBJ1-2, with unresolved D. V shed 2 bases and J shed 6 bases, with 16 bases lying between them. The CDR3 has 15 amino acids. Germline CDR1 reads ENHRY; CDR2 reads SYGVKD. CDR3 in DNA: TGTGCCATCAGTGAGCGCGCCAATCGCGTGGATGGCTACACCTTC. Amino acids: CAISERANRVDGYTF.

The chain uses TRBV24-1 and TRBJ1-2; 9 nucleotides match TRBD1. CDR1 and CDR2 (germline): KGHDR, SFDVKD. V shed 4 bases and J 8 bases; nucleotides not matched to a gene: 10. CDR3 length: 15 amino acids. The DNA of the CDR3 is TGTGCCACCAGTGACAACACCGACAGGGGGATAGGCTACACCTTC. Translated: CATSDNTDRGIGYTF.

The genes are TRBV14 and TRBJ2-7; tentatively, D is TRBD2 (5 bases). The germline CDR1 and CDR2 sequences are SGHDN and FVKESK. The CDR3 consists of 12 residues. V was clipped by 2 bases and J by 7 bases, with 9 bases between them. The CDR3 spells CASSQLKREQYF. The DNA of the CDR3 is TGTGCCAGCAGCCAATTGAAGCGGGAGCAGTACTTC.

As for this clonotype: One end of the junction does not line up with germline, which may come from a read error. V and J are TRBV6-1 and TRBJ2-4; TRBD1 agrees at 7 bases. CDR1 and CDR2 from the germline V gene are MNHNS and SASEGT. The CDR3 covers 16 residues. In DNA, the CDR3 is TGTGCCAGCAGTCCCTCGACAGGGCTAGCCAAAGACATTCAGTACTTC. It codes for CASSPSTGLAKDIQYF.

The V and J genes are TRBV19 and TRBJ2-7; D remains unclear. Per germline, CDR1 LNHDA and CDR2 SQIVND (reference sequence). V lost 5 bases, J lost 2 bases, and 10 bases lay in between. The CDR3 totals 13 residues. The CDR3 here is CASSVTVAYEQYF. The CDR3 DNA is TGTGCCAGTAGTGTGACTGTCGCCTACGAGCAGTACTTC.

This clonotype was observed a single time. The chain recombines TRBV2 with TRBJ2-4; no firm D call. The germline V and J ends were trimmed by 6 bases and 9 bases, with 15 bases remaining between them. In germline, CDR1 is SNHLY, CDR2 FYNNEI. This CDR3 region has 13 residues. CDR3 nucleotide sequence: TGTGCCAGCAGCCTAAACCCGCTCCCCATTCAGTACTTC. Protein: CASSLNPLPIQYF.

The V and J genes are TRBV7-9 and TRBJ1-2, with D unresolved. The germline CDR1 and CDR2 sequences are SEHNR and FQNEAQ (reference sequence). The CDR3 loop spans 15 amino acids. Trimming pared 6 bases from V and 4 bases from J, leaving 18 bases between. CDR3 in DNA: TGTGCCAGCAGGCCCCCGGTGTCCGCGGGCTATGGCTACACCTTC. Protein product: CASRPPVSAGYGYTF.

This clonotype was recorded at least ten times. The CDR3 loop is CASSFTAGASYEQYF. CDR3 coding DNA: TGTGCCAGCAGCTTTACAGCGGGAGCCTCCTACGAGCAGTACTTC. The rearrangement links TRBV13 to TRBJ2-7; 8 bases align to TRBD2. The CDR3 sequence is 15 residues long. J lost 0 bases, V lost 3 bases, and 4 bases had no gene match. Germline CDR1 reads PRHDT; CDR2 reads FYEKMQ (reference sequence).

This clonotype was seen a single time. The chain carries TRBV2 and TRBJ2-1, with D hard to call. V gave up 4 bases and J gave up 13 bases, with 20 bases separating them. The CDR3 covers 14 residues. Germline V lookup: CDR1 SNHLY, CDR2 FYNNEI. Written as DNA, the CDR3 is TGTGCCAGCAGTGGGGCAAGCTGGGCGTCTGGACAGTTCTTC. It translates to CASSGASWASGQFF.

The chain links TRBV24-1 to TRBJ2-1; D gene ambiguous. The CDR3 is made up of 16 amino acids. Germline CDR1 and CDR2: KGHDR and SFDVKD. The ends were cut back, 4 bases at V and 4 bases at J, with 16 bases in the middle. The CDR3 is CATSEFGQDPYNEQFF. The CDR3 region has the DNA TGTGCCACCAGTGAGTTCGGGCAGGATCCATACAATGAGCAGTTCTTC.

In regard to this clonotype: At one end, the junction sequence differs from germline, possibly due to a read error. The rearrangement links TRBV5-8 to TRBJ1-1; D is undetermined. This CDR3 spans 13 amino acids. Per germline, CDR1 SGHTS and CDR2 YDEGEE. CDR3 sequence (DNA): TGTGCCAGCAGCTTGGCGAGAAACACTGGAGCTTTCTTT. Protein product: CASSLARNTGAFF.